This T cell receptor (beta chain) was captured by sequencing in a study of vaccination and CD4 T cells after COVID-19. The Oncomine TCR Beta short-read assay sequenced DNA from cultured CD4+ T cells. Investigators obtained genomic DNA by extraction from cultured CD4+ T cells. TCRdb re-called the PCR reads through MiXCR, storing one row per CDR3 protein. Of about 6,500 distinct CDR3 sequences listed, more than 15% are singletons. A note on this clonotype: The antigen remains undetermined.

Treatment denoted: approximately nine-day PBMC culture with coronavirus spike peptide pools or control peptides (ViraFEST assay). TCRs were sequenced by ViraFEST after antigen-specific T cells had been expanded with peptide pools. The CDR3 runs to 15 residues. V gave up 3 bases and J gave up 3 bases; unmatched junction bases: 5. Germline values: CDR1 SGDLS, CDR2 YYNGEE. The source material was CD4+ T cells from blood, cultured in vitro. The genes are TRBV9 and TRBJ2-7, with 11 bases identical to TRBD1. This TCR came from a human donor who had recovered from COVID-19. The chain's CDR3 is CASSAGTGGFYEQYF. CDR3 coding DNA: TGTGCCAGCAGCGCCGGGACAGGGGGTTTCTACGAGCAGTACTTC.